This entry lists 27 T cell receptor beta chains sequenced from one sample in a study of cytomegalovirus exposure and HLA in healthy donors. Profiled with immunoSEQ multiplex PCR; TCRdb holds only in-frame clones, not every one. The table records about 110,000 clones, 70% to 85% of them present only once. The sample taken for sequencing was PBMCs. These receptors were obtained from a woman aged 18-29 years in good health and CMV-seronegative.

Written as DNA, the CDR3 is TGTGCCAGCAAAAAACAGGGCTGGGGCACTGAAGCTTTCTTT. Translation: CASKKQGWGTEAFF. The chain couples TRBV28 to TRBJ1-1, with D maybe TRBD1 (6 bases). This CDR3 has 14 residues. V lost 7 bases to trimming and J lost 4 bases, with 16 bases between them. Per the germline V gene, CDR1 is MDHEN and CDR2 is SYDVKM.

The rearrangement uses TRBV11-2 and TRBJ2-7, with TRBD2 identical over 8 bases. Germline V lookup: CDR1 SGHAT, CDR2 FQNNGV. The junction had 4 bases not matched to a gene; V was cut back by 3 bases and J by 0 bases. CDR3 length equals 15 residues. The DNA of the CDR3 is TGTGCCAGCAGCTTTCTAGCGGGCAGCTCCTACGAGCAGTACTTC. The encoded protein is CASSFLAGSSYEQYF. Looking up the rest from reference TRBV11-2 and TRBJ2-7 gives the full variable domain: EAGVAQSPRYKIIEKRQSVAFWCNPISGHATLYWYQQILGQGPKLLIQFQNNGVVDDSQLPKDRFSAERLKGVDSTLKIQPAKLEDSAVYLCASSFLAGSSYEQYFGPGTRLTVT.

This clone was counted once. The chain carries TRBV19 and TRBJ2-1, with D perhaps matching TRBD2 (6 bases). Trimming cost V 3 bases and J 6 bases, with 15 bases left between them. Germline values: CDR1 LNHDA, CDR2 SQIVND (reference sequence). The CDR3 covers 15 residues. CDR3 bases: TGTGCCAGTAGTATCTTACCGGGGGTGATCAATGAGCAGTTCTTC. This codes for CASSILPGVINEQFF.

This chain links TRBV11-3 with TRBJ2-3; 7 nucleotides agree with TRBD1. CDR3 length: 17 residues. V shed 5 bases, J shed 1 base, and the junction held 12 bases outside the gene matches. The germline V gene encodes CDR1 SGHNT and CDR2 YENEEA. CDR3 DNA sequence: TGTGCCAGCAGCGCCCGGACAGGCCCTCGGGGCACAGATACGCAGTATTTT. Protein sequence: CASSARTGPRGTDTQYF.

CDR3: CASSLWDRVPRPQHF. The CDR3 DNA is TGTGCCAGCAGTTTATGGGACAGGGTGCCTCGGCCCCAGCATTTT. The chain joins TRBV28 to TRBJ1-5, with 8 bases fitting TRBD1. Looked up from germline, CDR1 is MDHEN and CDR2 is SYDVKM. The CDR3 has 15 amino acids. Trimming took 0 bases from V and 9 from J; bases not matched to a gene: 7.

This chain connects TRBV4-1 to TRBJ2-7; 8 bases line up with TRBD2. Germline CDR1 is MGHRA and CDR2 is YSYEKL. V was pared by 6 bases and J by 2 bases, with 9 bases of the junction left unmatched. The CDR3 spans 15 residues. CDR3: CASSPGTSGTYEQYF. Here the CDR3 DNA reads TGCGCCAGCAGTCCGGGCACTAGCGGAACCTACGAGCAGTACTTC.

The chain is built from TRBV19 and TRBJ1-2, with TRBD1 as a possible D gene (5 bases). V was cut by 10 bases and J by 4 bases, with 10 bases left in between. There are 11 residues in the CDR3. CDR1 and CDR2 (germline): LNHDA, SQIVND (reference sequence). The chain's CDR3 is CATLGGYGYTF. DNA of the CDR3: TGTGCCACTTTGGGGGGCTATGGCTACACCTTC.

The V call is TRBV28, the J call TRBJ1-1, with 9 bases that match TRBD1. The CDR3 has 15 amino acids. V shed 5 bases and J 2 bases; nucleotides not matched to a gene: 6. CDR1 and CDR2 from the germline V gene are MDHEN and SYDVKM. CDR3 nucleotide sequence: TGTGCCAGCAGTACCTACAGGGGGCGCAACACTGAAGCTTTCTTT. Translated: CASSTYRGRNTEAFF. Full variable domain (rest looked up from reference TRBV28 and TRBJ1-1): DVKVTQSSRYLVKRTGEKVFLECVQDMDHENMFWYRQDPGLGLRLIYFSYDVKMKEKGDIPEGYSVSREKKERFSLILESASTNQTSMYLCASSTYRGRNTEAFFGQGTRLTVV.

The chain is built from TRBV29-1 and TRBJ2-1; D call uncertain. Germline CDR1 SQVTM, CDR2 ANQGSEA. Trimming took 0 bases from V and 8 from J, leaving 5 bases between them. This CDR3 region has 11 residues. The CDR3 loop is CSVEDRYEQFF. The CDR3 DNA sequence: TGCAGCGTTGAAGATCGTTATGAGCAGTTCTTC.

J is TRBJ1-1 and V is TRBV2; D uncertain. From germline, CDR1 is SNHLY and CDR2 FYNNEI. Trimming cost V 2 bases and J 2 bases, with 6 bases left between them. CDR3 length equals 13 residues. CDR3 residues: CASSEQSNTEAFF. The DNA for the CDR3 is TGTGCCAGCAGTGAACAGTCAAACACTGAAGCTTTCTTT.

This chain joins TRBV7-9 and TRBJ1-5; D gene uncertain. The germline V gene encodes CDR1 SEHNR and CDR2 FQNEAQ (reference sequence). V was pared by 5 bases and J by 4 bases, with 9 bases between. CDR3 length equals 13 residues. CDR3 residues: CASSEQANQPQHF. The DNA of the CDR3 is TGTGCCAGCAGCGAGCAGGCGAATCAGCCCCAGCATTTT.

Regarding this clone: One end of the junction fails to match germline, which may point to a read error. CDR3: CASSYSGGVNATF. The CDR3 nucleotides read TGTGCCAGCAGTTACTCGGGAGGAGTTAACGCTACGTTT. V is TRBV6-6 and J is TRBJ1-1; D is uncertain. The CDR3 contains 13 residues. Germline V gene sequence: CDR1 MNHNY, CDR2 SVGAGI (reference sequence).

The V gene is TRBV27, the J gene TRBJ1-5; D is possibly TRBD1 (5 bases). The germline gives CDR1 MNHEY, CDR2 SMNVEV (reference sequence). Deletions cut 5 bases from V and 5 bases from J, with 16 bases between. The CDR3 is 15 residues long. The CDR3 DNA is TGTGCCAGCAGTCATTATCGGGGAGGGGATCAGCCCCAGCATTTT. Encoded protein: CASSHYRGGDQPQHF.

The chain links TRBV30 to TRBJ2-1, with 11 bases fitting TRBD2. From germline, CDR1 is GTSNPN and CDR2 SVGIG (reference sequence). This CDR3 spans 15 amino acids. With 3 bases clipped from V and 8 bases from J, the junction kept 9 bases outside the gene matches. CDR3 DNA: TGTGCCTGGAGAGTAGCGGGGGGGGGTTTCTATGAGCAGTTCTTC. Protein: CAWRVAGGGFYEQFF.

The chain recombines TRBV5-1 with TRBJ2-7, with D perhaps matching TRBD1 (5 bases). From germline, CDR1 is SGHRS and CDR2 YFSETQ. The CDR3 loop spans 14 amino acids. Trimming cost V 7 bases and J 0 bases, with 14 bases left between them. The DNA for the CDR3 is TGCGCCAGCTGCACGGCAGACAGCTCCTACGAGCAGTACTTC. It translates to CASCTADSSYEQYF.

The chain employs TRBV15 and TRBJ1-2; 7 bases are a match to TRBD1. This CDR3 has 13 residues. J was trimmed by 5 bases and V by 5 bases; bases with no gene match: 5. Germline V gene data show CDR1 as LNHNV and CDR2 as YYDKDF (reference sequence). CDR3 DNA: TGTGCCACCAGCGAGGGGGCGAGGTATGGCTACACCTTC. As protein: CATSEGARYGYTF.

In DNA, the CDR3 is TGTGCCAGCAGCTTAGGACAGGGAATCGGAGATACGCAGTATTTT. This codes for CASSLGQGIGDTQYF. The chain carries TRBV7-9 and TRBJ2-3; 7 bases are shared with TRBD1. Germline V gives CDR1 SEHNR, CDR2 FQNEAQ (reference sequence). After removal of 1 base from V and 5 bases from J, the junction contained 6 bases not matched to a gene. CDR3 length equals 15 residues.

This clone has a handful of counts. The V call is TRBV27, the J call TRBJ2-7; TRBD2 matches 13 bases. Germline CDR1 is MNHEY and CDR2 is SMNVEV (reference sequence). The CDR3 length is 15 residues. J was trimmed by 4 bases and V by 3 bases; bases with no gene match: 3. This chain's CDR3 is CASSLGLAGQYEQYF. In DNA, the CDR3 is TGTGCCAGCAGTTTGGGACTAGCGGGGCAATACGAGCAGTACTTC.

The chain recombines TRBV13 with TRBJ1-1; D may be TRBD1 (5 bases). V dropped 5 bases and J dropped 4 bases, with 11 bases sitting between them. Germline CDR1 is PRHDT and CDR2 is FYEKMQ (reference sequence). The CDR3 extends over 13 amino acids. CDR3 amino acids: CASSESGGTEAFF. For the CDR3, the DNA is TGTGCCAGCAGCGAGTCGGGGGGCACTGAAGCTTTCTTT.

J is TRBJ1-2 and V is TRBV6-4, with unresolved D. This CDR3 is built from 16 residues. Per germline, CDR1 MRHNA and CDR2 SNTAGT. Trimming removed 5 bases from V and 2 bases from J, with 18 bases in between. The CDR3 spells CASSPVPAGLNYGYTF. Here the CDR3 DNA reads TGTGCCAGCAGTCCCGTTCCGGCGGGTTTGAACTATGGCTACACCTTC.

This sequence joins TRBV6-5 and TRBJ2-4, with 7 bases identical to TRBD2. This CDR3 is built from 14 residues. V lost 8 bases and J lost 2; bases outside the gene matches: 6. Germline loops: CDR1 MNHEY, CDR2 SVGAGI. CDR3 amino acids: CASGLGGTKNIQYF. The CDR3 nucleotides read TGTGCCAGCGGTTTGGGGGGGACCAAAAACATTCAGTACTTC.

V and J are TRBV9 and TRBJ1-6; 7 positions match TRBD1. Germline assignment: CDR1 SGDLS and CDR2 YYNGEE. The CDR3 is made up of 15 amino acids. V shed 3 bases, J shed 8 bases, and the junction held 8 bases outside the gene matches. This CDR3 reads CASSDHRGSDSPLHF. The CDR3 coding sequence is TGTGCCAGCAGCGACCACAGGGGTAGCGATTCACCCCTCCACTTT.

This chain connects TRBV5-4 to TRBJ1-2; 10 positions match TRBD1. CDR1 and CDR2 from the germline V gene are SGHNT and YYREEE (reference sequence). After removal of 5 bases from V and 3 bases from J, the junction contained 4 bases not matched to a gene. The CDR3 loop spans 14 amino acids. In DNA, the CDR3 is TGTGCCAGCAGGACAGGGGGCGCTTACTATGGCTACACCTTC. This encodes CASRTGGAYYGYTF.

The CDR3 loop reads CAIGGRGLADTQYF. The CDR3 coding sequence is TGTGCCATAGGGGGCAGGGGGCTAGCAGATACGCAGTATTTT. J is TRBJ2-3 and V is TRBV10-3; 8 nucleotides align to TRBD1. The V gene's germline CDR1 is ENHRY and CDR2 SYGVKD. This CDR3 region has 14 residues. V was pared by 9 bases and J by 4 bases, with 9 bases of the junction left unmatched.

V and J are TRBV2 and TRBJ2-5, with 9 bases that match TRBD1. The ends lost 9 bases at V and 8 bases at J; junction bases unmatched: 4. The CDR3 is 11 amino acids. The germline gives CDR1 SNHLY, CDR2 FYNNEI. The CDR3 DNA reads as TGTGCCAGTGGGACAGGGACAACCCAGTACTTC. This codes for CASGTGTTQYF.

The rearrangement links TRBV9 to TRBJ2-7; D uncertain. The V end lost 0 bases, the J end lost 2 bases, and 9 bases lay between the germline ends. The CDR3 has 14 amino acids. Germline CDR1 is SGDLS and CDR2 is YYNGEE. CDR3: CASSVVAVTYEQYF. The CDR3 DNA is TGTGCCAGCAGCGTAGTGGCAGTTACCTACGAGCAGTACTTC.

Only a few counts were recorded for this clone. V is TRBV7-6 and J is TRBJ1-4; unclear D gene. V gave up 5 bases and J gave up 8 bases, with 21 bases separating them. The CDR3 extends over 16 amino acids. Germline loops: CDR1 SGHVS, CDR2 FNYEAQ. DNA of the CDR3: TGTGCCAGCAGCCCCCGGGGAGGGCCGTCGAGGGAAAAACTGTTTTTT. It yields the protein CASSPRGGPSREKLFF.